This T cell receptor beta chain was captured by sequencing in a study of T-cell reconstitution after alpha-beta-depleted transplantation in children. This CDR3 has 15 residues. In germline, CDR1 is ENHRY, CDR2 SYGVKD. Trimming shortened V by 5 bases and J by 9 bases, and 20 bases separated the two germline ends. This clonotype has just a few counts. Unique molecular identifiers were used in preparing the TCRbeta library. TCRdb fed the PCR reads into MiXCR, producing one record per CDR3 protein. Among about 980,000 distinct CDR3 sequences listed, roughly 31% were seen once. Source: PBMCs, mostly from graft donor cells, taken 360 days after TCRalphabeta/CD19-depleted stem cell transplant. The sequence derives from a boy under three years old who had a stem cell transplant for SCID, so the T cells may come from the graft donor. The V call is TRBV10-3, the J call TRBJ2-1; perhaps TRBD1 as D (6 bases). The CDR3 region has the DNA TGTGCCATCAGTCGTACAGGGTTTATGGGTCGTGAGCAGTTCTTC. Translating gives CAISRTGFMGREQFF.